Listed here are 13 T cell receptor beta chains from one sample, sequenced in a study of vaccination effects on CD4 cells after COVID-19. The method was immunoSEQ multiplex PCR; TCRdb's version includes in-frame clones alone and lacks a portion of them. The repertoire holds about 65,000 clones, with approximately 76% as singletons. For these TCRs, the target antigens are not known. Sequencing in the ViraFEST assay came after antigen-specific CD4+ T cells had been expanded with viral peptide pools, which were used to stimulate PBMC. CD4+ T cell isolation took place after approximately 11 days of culture. Vaccinees lacked prior SARS-CoV-2 infection and tested negative for nucleocapsid antibodies. The input for sequencing was CD4+ T cells from PBMCs cultured with HCoV-NL63 spike peptides, taken before COVID-19 vaccination. These receptors came from a human donor who received a COVID-19 vaccine.

The chain links TRBV2 to TRBJ2-3; D possibly corresponds to TRBD2 (6 bases). This CDR3 contains 14 residues. V was cut by 6 bases and J by 4 bases, with 14 bases left in between. Germline loops: CDR1 SNHLY, CDR2 FYNNEI. The DNA of the CDR3 is TGTGCCAGCAGCACGGGCGGAGGGTCAGATACGCAGTATTTT. This gives the protein CASSTGGGSDTQYF.

The chain carries TRBV9 and TRBJ1-2; a weak D match, TRBD1 (5 bases). Between the trimmed V and J ends, which lost 2 bases and 7 bases, there was a span of 18 bases. The CDR3 has 15 amino acids. Germline loops: CDR1 SGDLS, CDR2 YYNGEE. Here the CDR3 DNA reads TGTGCCAGCAGCGTTACCGGGACCGTCGGTGGTGGCTACACCTTC. Amino acid sequence: CASSVTGTVGGGYTF.

V gene TRBV19 combines with J gene TRBJ1-2; 7 positions agree with TRBD1. CDR3 length: 15 amino acids. The germline V gene has CDR1 LNHDA and CDR2 SQIVND (reference sequence). Germline trimming cut 7 bases from V and 6 bases from J; bases unmatched to any gene: 14. CDR3 in amino acids: CASIRWGQGDDGYTF. Written as DNA, the CDR3 is TGTGCCAGTATCCGTTGGGGTCAGGGGGACGATGGCTACACCTTC. Combining the CDR3 with reference TRBV19 and TRBJ1-2 gives the whole variable domain DGGITQSPKYLFRKEGQNVTLSCEQNLNHDAMYWYRQDPGQGLRLIYYSQIVNDFQKGDIAEGYSVSREKKESFPLTVTSAQKNPTAFYLCASIRWGQGDDGYTFGSGTRLTVV.

The chain uses TRBV18 and TRBJ2-2; D ambiguous. The CDR3 sequence is 15 residues long. Germline values: CDR1 KGHSH, CDR2 LQKENI. V was pared by 3 bases and J by 7 bases, with 15 bases between. The CDR3 loop reads CASSPTPVFGGELFF. The CDR3 DNA sequence: TGTGCCAGCTCACCTACTCCTGTCTTCGGCGGGGAGCTGTTTTTT.

Only one count was recorded for this clone. This sequence joins TRBV6-5 and TRBJ1-1, with TRBD1 as a possible D gene (6 bases). The germline V gene has CDR1 MNHEY and CDR2 SVGAGI. This CDR3 spans 14 amino acids. The ends were cut back, 6 bases at V and 3 bases at J, with 14 bases in the middle. CDR3 in amino acids: CASRIQGGDTEAFF. DNA for the CDR3: TGTGCCAGCAGGATACAGGGAGGGGACACTGAAGCTTTCTTT.

This chain links TRBV24-1 with TRBJ2-7; possibly TRBD1 or TRBD2 for D (5 bases each). CDR1 is KGHDR and CDR2 is SFDVKD in the germline V gene. This CDR3 comprises 19 residues. V was clipped by 0 bases and J by 3 bases, with 23 bases between them. The CDR3 here is CATSDLRPGMVRGYYEQYV. CDR3 nucleotide sequence: TGTGCCACCAGTGATTTGCGTCCGGGAATGGTTAGGGGCTACTACGAGCAGTACGTC.

As DNA, the CDR3 is TGTGCCAGCAGCTTTTACTCCGGACAGGGGAACTATGGCTACACCTTC. Its protein is CASSFYSGQGNYGYTF. This sequence joins TRBV7-9 and TRBJ1-2; TRBD1 matches at 9 bases. Germline V lookup: CDR1 SEHNR, CDR2 FQNEAQ (reference sequence). This CDR3 contains 16 residues. J was trimmed by 2 bases and V by 3 bases; bases with no gene match: 7.

The V call is TRBV10-3, the J call TRBJ1-2, with no clear D. V lost 0 bases to trimming and J lost 4 bases, with 15 bases between them. Germline V gene data show CDR1 as ENHRY and CDR2 as SYGVKD. CDR3 size: 16 residues. Here the CDR3 reads CAISESTDVKAYGYTF. The CDR3 nucleotides are TGTGCCATCAGTGAGTCGACTGACGTCAAAGCCTATGGCTACACCTTC.

The chain has TRBV30 and TRBJ2-1; D is uncertain. Germline V gene lookup returns CDR1 GTSNPN and CDR2 SVGIG (reference sequence). Trimming took 0 bases from V and 4 from J, leaving 4 bases between them. CDR3 length: 12 amino acids. The CDR3 protein is CAWSVQYNEQFF. In DNA form, the CDR3 reads TGTGCCTGGAGTGTACAGTACAATGAGCAGTTCTTC.

The rearrangement joins TRBV6-5 to TRBJ2-5; perhaps D is TRBD1 or TRBD2 (6 bases each). The V gene lost 0 bases and the J gene lost 4 bases, with 12 bases spanning the gap. From germline, CDR1 is MNHEY and CDR2 SVGAGI. The CDR3 is made up of 15 amino acids. The chain's CDR3 is CASSYSTSGAETQYF. CDR3 nucleotide sequence: TGTGCCAGCAGTTACTCGACATCGGGGGCAGAGACCCAGTACTTC.

The V call is TRBV18, the J call TRBJ1-2, with 7 bases aligning to TRBD1. The germline CDR1 and CDR2 sequences are KGHSH and LQKENI. The CDR3 is 15 amino acids. The V and J ends lost 3 bases and 5 bases, in that order; junction bases with no gene match: 9. The CDR3 loop is CASSPSQQGQYGYTF. The CDR3 DNA follows: TGTGCCAGCTCACCTTCTCAACAGGGACAGTATGGCTACACCTTC.

The rearrangement uses TRBV29-1 and TRBJ2-2; TRBD1 might be the D (5 bases). This CDR3 comprises 14 residues. V lost 7 bases to trimming and J lost 0 bases, with 12 bases between them. Looked up from germline, CDR1 is SQVTM and CDR2 is ANQGSEA. CDR3 coding DNA: TGCAGCGCAGCAGGGCTTGCGAACACCGGGGAGCTGTTTTTT. Translation gives CSAAGLANTGELFF.

This clone was seen once. This sequence joins TRBV19 and TRBJ1-5; TRBD1 aligns across 8 bases. Germline CDR1 and CDR2: LNHDA and SQIVND (reference sequence). Trimming at V came to 5 bases and at J to 7 bases, leaving 7 bases not matched to a gene. The CDR3 is 14 residues long. The CDR3: CASSLSAGGQPQHF. Here the CDR3 DNA reads TGTGCCAGTAGTTTATCGGCAGGGGGCCAGCCCCAGCATTTT.